The next 6 T cell receptor beta chains were all read from a single sample in a study of T cell responses to AZD1222 COVID-19 vaccine. Libraries were prepared by immunoSEQ multiplex PCR; TCRdb keeps only in-frame clonotypes and omits some of them. The repertoire includes about 150,000 clones, roughly 86% of them detected once, and 5% to 5.5% sits in the top ten. Sample: peripheral blood, taken 28 days after the second AZD1222 dose. The origin of the receptors is an adult who received the AZD1222 COVID-19 vaccine.

This rearrangement joins TRBV7-9 to TRBJ1-2, with TRBD1 matching 9 bases. Germline values: CDR1 SEHNR, CDR2 FQNEAQ (reference sequence). V shed 1 base, J shed 5 bases, and the junction held 5 bases outside the gene matches. The CDR3 totals 15 residues. CDR3 amino acids: CASSLGGDRVYGYTF. CDR3 nucleotides: TGTGCCAGCAGCTTAGGAGGGGACAGGGTTTATGGCTACACCTTC.

This sequence joins TRBV18 and TRBJ2-5; perhaps TRBD2 as D (5 bases). The CDR3 has 15 amino acids. Deletions cut 1 base from V and 8 bases from J, with 17 bases between. Germline V lookup: CDR1 KGHSH, CDR2 LQKENI. CDR3 sequence reads: CASSPQEQLGRTQYF. CDR3 nucleotides: TGTGCCAGCTCACCACAAGAGCAGCTTGGGAGAACCCAGTACTTC.

The rearrangement links TRBV19 to TRBJ2-1; D possibly corresponds to TRBD1 (6 bases). Between the trimmed V and J ends, which lost 3 bases and 1 base, there was a span of 10 bases. CDR1 LNHDA and CDR2 SQIVND come from the germline V gene (reference sequence). This CDR3 is built from 15 residues. This CDR3 reads CASSISGDSYNEQFF. The DNA for the CDR3 is TGTGCCAGTAGTATCTCAGGGGATTCCTACAATGAGCAGTTCTTC.

The gene calls are TRBV11-2 and TRBJ1-1; perhaps TRBD1 as D (6 bases). V lost 3 bases and J 1 base, leaving 9 bases between the germline ends. The germline gives CDR1 SGHAT, CDR2 FQNNGV. The CDR3 contains 14 residues. CDR3 in DNA: TGTGCCAGCAGCTTTGGGGGGGCGAACACTGAAGCTTTCTTT. Protein: CASSFGGANTEAFF.

The V and J genes are TRBV4-1 and TRBJ2-7; 8 bases match TRBD1. CDR1 and CDR2 (germline): MGHRA, YSYEKL. The CDR3 extends over 14 amino acids. J gave up 3 bases and V 4 bases, and 5 bases lay outside the gene matches. The CDR3 spells CASSRGQENYEQYF. In nucleotides, the CDR3 is TGCGCCAGCAGCCGGGGACAGGAGAACTACGAGCAGTACTTC.

This clone was seen once. The rearrangement uses TRBV25-1 and TRBJ1-2, with D tentatively TRBD1 (5 bases). V dropped 1 base and J dropped 2 bases, with 14 bases sitting between them. This CDR3 has 16 amino acids. The V gene's germline CDR1 is MGHDK and CDR2 SYGVNS. For the CDR3, the DNA is TGTGCCAGCAGTGAATTGGGGGAAAGCGGCAACTATGGCTACACCTTC. Protein: CASSELGESGNYGYTF.